Below are 9 T cell receptor beta chains sequenced from a single sample in a study of T cells after posttransplantation cyclophosphamide (dated by TCRdb to about 2016). Library preparation employed the immunoSEQ multiplex PCR assay. TCRdb provides this immuneACCESS table in a form limited to in-frame rearrangements. Some clones are lacking; in checked studies, under half of them reflect an unresolved V gene, and why the rest are absent is not known. The sample table lists about 32,000 clones, about 90% of them with a count of one. The ten largest clones take up 15% of the sample. The sequenced material came from PBMCs. These receptors came from a woman in her thirties or forties with a blood cancer, CMV-positive, and with a related stem cell donor.

CDR3 loop: CASSLVRQRDFYEQYF. In DNA form, the CDR3 reads TGTGCCAGCAGCTTAGTTCGCCAGAGAGACTTCTACGAGCAGTACTTC. The gene calls are TRBV7-9 and TRBJ2-7; no reliable D call. The CDR3 totals 16 residues. Germline-derived CDR1 and CDR2 are SEHNR and FQNEAQ (reference sequence). V shed 1 base and J shed 3 bases, with 16 bases lying between them.

Concerning this clone: Since no conserved phenylalanine or tryptophan closes the CDR3, a read error is the likely cause. The DNA is left out, because the CDR3 cannot be placed on it with certainty; the CDR3 is given as TCRdb lists it. The J gene is TRBJ2-7, the V gene TRBV28; the table's TRBD1 call for D was not verified on the DNA. The CDR3 spans 12 amino acids, including both terminal residues. Germline loops: CDR1 MDHEN, CDR2 SYDVKM. This CDR3 is CASSRQQGAPLI.

CDR3 nucleotides: TGTGCCAGCAGGCAGGATAGCAATCAGCCCCAGCATTTT. The encoded protein is CASRQDSNQPQHF. J is TRBJ1-5 and V is TRBV6-6; D gene unclear. Trimming cost V 6 bases and J 0 bases, with 6 bases left between them. The length of the CDR3 is 13 residues. Germline CDR1 and CDR2: MNHNY and SVGAGI (reference sequence).

CDR3 sequence (DNA): TGCGCCAGCAGCCAAGAAGGAGCGGGGGGCTACAATGAGCAGTTCTTC. Its translation: CASSQEGAGGYNEQFF. The chain has TRBV4-1 and TRBJ2-1; 9 nucleotides agree with TRBD2. The germline V gene encodes CDR1 MGHRA and CDR2 YSYEKL. The CDR3 totals 16 residues. J gave up 3 bases and V 0 bases, and 3 bases lay outside the gene matches.

The rearrangement uses TRBV12-5 and TRBJ2-7; D gene uncertain. CDR3 size: 15 residues. Looked up from germline, CDR1 is LGHNT and CDR2 is FRNRAP. Trimming left V 6 bases short and J 0 bases short, with 15 bases between. DNA for the CDR3: TGTGCTAGTGGCCGGGTTCTCCAGAGCTCCTACGAGCAGTACTTC. It encodes CASGRVLQSSYEQYF. The entire variable domain, with the rest obtained from reference TRBV12-5 and TRBJ2-7, is as follows: DARVTQTPRHKVTEMGQEVTMRCQPILGHNTVFWYRQTMMQGLELLAYFRNRAPLDDSGMPKDRFSAEMPDATLATLKIQPSEPRDSAVYFCASGRVLQSSYEQYFGPGTRLTVT.

The chain is built from TRBV5-4 and TRBJ2-7; 9 nucleotides line up with TRBD1. The CDR3 length is 13 residues. Germline V gives CDR1 SGHNT, CDR2 YYREEE (reference sequence). V was pared by 6 bases and J by 9 bases, with 10 bases of the junction left unmatched. CDR3: CASTAGTGKRQYF. The CDR3 nucleotides read TGTGCCAGCACCGCCGGGACAGGGAAACGGCAGTACTTC.

The CDR3 DNA reads as TGTGCCAGCAGTGAGTATCCGCCGGGACAGGGAAACACCATATATTTT. Translation gives CASSEYPPGQGNTIYF. The chain carries TRBV6-1 and TRBJ1-3, with 7 nucleotides matching TRBD1. CDR3 length: 16 amino acids. CDR1 and CDR2 (germline): MNHNS, SASEGT. V gave up 3 bases and J gave up 4 bases; unmatched junction bases: 9.

This chain connects TRBV5-6 to TRBJ1-1, with TRBD1 matching 7 bases. Germline assignment: CDR1 SGHDT and CDR2 YYEEEE. The CDR3 consists of 16 residues. J was trimmed by 3 bases and V by 4 bases; bases with no gene match: 12. CDR3 nucleotides: TGTGCCAGCAGCCTTGGGTTAATTCAGGGGGACACTGAAGCTTTCTTT. Its protein product is CASSLGLIQGDTEAFF.

J is TRBJ2-7 and V is TRBV7-9; the match to TRBD1 covers 7 bases. The germline CDR1 and CDR2 sequences are SEHNR and FQNEAQ (reference sequence). This CDR3 spans 15 amino acids. V dropped 5 bases and J dropped 0; count of bases not matched to a gene: 7. As DNA, the CDR3 is TGTGCCAGCAGCCGAACCCGGGACAGCTCCTACGAGCAGTACTTC. It specifies CASSRTRDSSYEQYF.